This TCR beta chain derives from a study of T cell repertoires in cytomegalovirus infection (dated by TCRdb to the late 2010s). Context from the whole study: Recently identified HLA-C-restricted CMV epitopes, whose presentation resists viral immunomodulation, were targeted by peptide stimulations together with well-studied HLA-B-restricted epitopes. The HLA type of each donor mattered for the analysis, because public TCR beta signatures pointed to carriage of CMV infection along with the matching HLA type. Study-level results and caveats: In both this cohort and an independent cohort of some 350 donors, the cumulative frequency of public TCR beta family members distinguished carriers of CMV infection plus the relevant HLA type. The ex vivo response was dominated by HLA-C-restricted CMV-specific TCR beta clonotypes, which also provided the single most frequent clonotype in two of eight donors.

CDR1 and CDR2, per the germline V gene, are MNHEY and SVGAGI. The CDR3 holds 14 amino acids from the cysteine to the phenylalanine. Only the CDR3 DNA is retained, 42 bases long and in frame from the first base. V is pared back by 10 bases and J by 8 bases, with 18 bases lying between the germline termini. This sample's treatment or condition label indicates: in vitro stimulation with specific CMV peptide epitopes to enrich CMV-specific T cells. For sequencing, an Illumina HiSeq 1500 was employed. TCRdb reran the public reads through fastp at Q25 and MiXCR, keeping productive beta chains. Here each entry gathers all rows of one CDR3 protein and keeps the most common genes and DNA. This sample holds about a million distinct CDR3 sequences; 30% to 40% were observed only once. The ten largest clones capture over 13% of the sample. In this sample, this clonotype turned up a few times. Its antigen target is currently unknown. No clone much larger than this one lies a single base away; base qualities are absent.

The chain uses TRBV6-5 and TRBJ1-6; the D gene identity is not certain. The sequences come from cultured CD8+ T cells from PBMCs, collected from culture after CMV antigen stimulation. The sequence was collected from a human donor in good health (CMV status not recorded). Some clones in this sample may be carry-over from other donors' samples. Here the CDR3 is given as CATGPTYIDSPLHF. The nucleotide sequence reads as follows: TGTGCCACCGGACCGACCTATATCGATTCACCCCTCCACTTT.